The sequence of this TCR beta chain was determined in a study of long-term antiretroviral therapy in people with HIV. Details on this clone: Its specificity is unknown.

Germline assignment: CDR1 SGHAT and CDR2 FQNNGV. Trimming cost V 1 base and J 5 bases, with 11 bases left between them. This CDR3 region has 14 residues. Notes on the study in general: Missing from the dataset were any data on ART adherence, viral resistance or therapy changes.

The assay used was immunoSEQ (version v3.0), run at survey level. Assay: immunoSEQ multiplex PCR; the TCRdb copy retains only in-frame clones and omits some. Among about 48,000 clones, about 88% were seen once, and the ten largest hold 2.5% to 3%. The material sequenced was unsorted PBMCs, taken 0.8 years after starting antiretroviral therapy. The sequence was obtained from a woman younger than 30 with HIV. V is TRBV11-2 and J is TRBJ1-1; D is possibly TRBD1 (5 bases). The DNA for the CDR3 is TGTGCCAGCAGCTTAGTACGGGGGGGGACTGAAGCTTTCTTT. Its protein product is CASSLVRGGTEAFF.